The rows below give T cell receptor beta chains drawn from one sample of a study of blood T cell repertoires in COVID-19. The assay was immunoSEQ multiplex PCR, and TCRdb's table has in-frame clones only and misses some. The data contain 150,000 to 200,000 clones, 80% to 90% of them singletons. The sequenced sample consisted of peripheral blood. The receptor source for this set is a man aged 45 to 65 with active or convalescent COVID-19. The CDR3 runs from the conserved cysteine through the conserved F or W. Fields, in order: clone size, V gene, J gene, D gene, CDR3 DNA, CDR3 protein. A D gene is named only where the DNA matches it firmly. Rows may omit the clone size; those that give it use once, few, many or a size class.

>.|TRBV7-2|TRBJ2-1|.
TGTGCCAGCAGCCCGTTGGGACTTGGGGATGAGCAGTTCTTC
CASSPLGLGDEQFF
>.|TRBV7-3|TRBJ2-1|TRBD1
TGTGCCAGCAGCGCGCCGGGACAGTACAATGAGCAGTTCTTC
CASSAPGQYNEQFF
>few|TRBV18|TRBJ2-7|TRBD1
TGTGCCAGCTCACCAAGGGGACAGGGATCGGGTAACTACGAGCAGTACTTC
CASSPRGQGSGNYEQYF
>.|TRBV30|TRBJ1-5|.
TGTGCCTGGAGTAGAAGGGGAAGCCAGCCCCAGCATTTT
CAWSRRGSQPQHF
>.|TRBV19|TRBJ1-5|.
TGTGCCAGTACAGGGACATGGAGACAGCCCCAGCATTTT
CASTGTWRQPQHF
>.|TRBV12-5|TRBJ2-7|TRBD1
TGTGCTAGTGGTTGGGATGGGACAGATTACGAGCAGTACTTC
CASGWDGTDYEQYF
>.|TRBV5-4|TRBJ2-1|.
TGTGCCAGCAGCTTGCCGTTACAGGGTTACAATGAGCAGTTCTTC
CASSLPLQGYNEQFF
>.|TRBV29-1|TRBJ2-2|.
TGCAGCGTGAAGGGGACCGGGGAGCTGTTTTTT
CSVKGTGELFF
>few|TRBV2|TRBJ2-7|.
TGTGCCAGCAGTGAAGGCAGGGGTTCCTACGAGCAGTACTTC
CASSEGRGSYEQYF
>.|TRBV15|TRBJ2-3|TRBD2
TGTGCCACAACTAGCGGGAGGTTCACAGATACGCAGTATTTT
CATTSGRFTDTQYF
>.|TRBV3-1/TRBV3-2|TRBJ1-3|.
TGTGCCAGCAGCCAAGATATGGCTAGACCCTCTGGAAACACCATATATTTT
CASSQDMARPSGNTIYF
>.|TRBV7-3|TRBJ1-1|TRBD1
TGTGCCAGCAGCCGAGGACAGGGGGGTACTGAAGCTTTCTTT
CASSRGQGGTEAFF
>.|TRBV11-2|TRBJ1-1|.
TGTGCCAGCACCGACACGGGAGGGTCAGGGCGGACTGAAGCTTTCTTT
CASTDTGGSGRTEAFF
>.|TRBV6-4|TRBJ1-1|.
TGTGCCAGCAGTGATCCAGGCCGACCGAACACTGAAGCTTTCTTT
CASSDPGRPNTEAFF
>.|TRBV6-2/TRBV6-3|TRBJ2-7|.
TGTGCCAGCAGTTACGGGCGGGGCCCCTACGAGCAGTACTTC
CASSYGRGPYEQYF
>.|TRBV19|TRBJ1-1|.
TGTGCCAGTAGTATAGATATGGGAGTTATGAACACTGAAGCTTTCTTT
CASSIDMGVMNTEAFF
>.|TRBV6-5|TRBJ2-7|TRBD1
TGTGCCAGCAGTTACTCAAACAGGGGCGGCTACGAGCAGTACTTC
CASSYSNRGGYEQYF
>.|TRBV5-6|TRBJ1-2|TRBD1
TGTGCCAGCAGCTTGGCGGCCGGACAGGGTCATGGCTACACCTTC
CASSLAAGQGHGYTF
>.|TRBV15|TRBJ1-6|.
TGTGCCACCAGCAGGGTGGGTTACAGCTCCTATAATTCACCCCTCCACTTT
CATSRVGYSSYNSPLHF
>once|TRBV3-1/TRBV3-2|TRBJ2-1|TRBD1
TGTGCCAGCAGCCAAGATGTTCTGACAGGGGGCTTATACAATGAGCAGTTCTTC
CASSQDVLTGGLYNEQFF
>.|TRBV12-3/TRBV12-4|TRBJ2-7|.
TGTGCCAGCAGTTGGGCTAAATACGAGCAGTACTTC
CASSWAKYEQYF
>.|TRBV7-3|TRBJ2-1|TRBD2
TGTGCCAGCAGCCAAACGGGGGGGCCTTACAATGAGCAGTTCTTC
CASSQTGGPYNEQFF
>.|TRBV18|TRBJ1-3|.
TGTGCCAGCTCACCACCGGTGAGGGTCGGAAACACCATATATTTT
CASSPPVRVGNTIYF
>.|TRBV6-4|TRBJ2-1|TRBD2
TGTGCCAGCAGTGCTCTAGCGGGGGTCTACAATGAGCAGTTCTTC
CASSALAGVYNEQFF
>.|TRBV5-1|TRBJ2-6|.
TGCGCCAGCAGCTTGAGGTCTGATTTGGGAGCTGGGGCCAACGTCCTGACTTTC
CASSLRSDLGAGANVLTF
>.|TRBV14|TRBJ1-6|.
TGTGCCAGCAGCACCGGGGTCAGCAATTCACCCCTCCACTTT
CASSTGVSNSPLHF
>.|TRBV9|TRBJ2-7|.
TGTGCCAGCAGCGTCAGTGCCAGGGGGGACGACGAGCAGTACTTC
CASSVSARGDDEQYF
>.|TRBV9|TRBJ2-1|TRBD2
TGTGCCAGCAGCTTCGGACTAGCGGGAGACAATGAGCAGTTCTTC
CASSFGLAGDNEQFF
>.|TRBV30|TRBJ1-3|.
TGTGCCTGGGCGAGGAGTGGAAACACCATATATTTT
CAWARSGNTIYF
>once|TRBV2|TRBJ1-3|.
TGTGCCAGCAGTACCGGGGGTTGGCTAGGGGGAAACACCATATATTTT
CASSTGGWLGGNTIYF
>once|TRBV6-5|TRBJ1-1|.
TGTGCCACGCGGAGAAACACTGAAGCTTTCTTT
CATRRNTEAFF
>.|TRBV9|TRBJ1-2|.
TGTGCCAGCAGCGTAGGCAGGGATTCTAACTATGGCTACACCTTC
CASSVGRDSNYGYTF
>.|TRBV2|TRBJ2-1|TRBD2
TGTGCCAGCGGACTAGCGGGGCCGAGAGATGAGCAGTTCTTC
CASGLAGPRDEQFF
>.|TRBV19|TRBJ1-5|TRBD1
TGTGCCAGTAGTCTCCGACCGGGACAGGGCGATCAGCCCCAGCATTTT
CASSLRPGQGDQPQHF
>.|TRBV24-1|TRBJ1-2|.
TGTGCCACCAGTGATCCAGGGAATGGCTACACCTTC
CATSDPGNGYTF
>.|TRBV7-2|TRBJ2-1|TRBD1
TGTGCCAGCAGCTTAGAAGGGGACAGTTCCTACAATGAGCAGTTCTTC
CASSLEGDSSYNEQFF
>many|TRBV5-1|TRBJ2-7|.
TGCGCCAGCAGCGCTACCAGGGGAACCTACGAGCAGTACTTC
CASSATRGTYEQYF
>.|TRBV4-2|TRBJ2-5|TRBD2
TGTGCCAGCAGCCGACTAGCGGGGGAAGAGACCCAGTACTTC
CASSRLAGEETQYF
>.|TRBV9|TRBJ1-1|.
TGTGCCAGCAGCGTAGTTAGCAGAATGAACACTGAAGCTTTCTTT
CASSVVSRMNTEAFF
>few|TRBV19|TRBJ1-1|.
TGTGCCAGTAGTATAGTTGCCAGGTTTAACACTGAAGCTTTCTTT
CASSIVARFNTEAFF
>.|TRBV4-1|TRBJ1-2|.
TGCGCCAGCAGCCAAGTCAGTGAAGGCTACACCTTC
CASSQVSEGYTF
>.|TRBV6-1|TRBJ2-1|TRBD2
TGTGCCAGCAGTGAAGCGCCCGGTAGCGGGGGATACAATGAGCAGTTCTTC
CASSEAPGSGGYNEQFF
>.|TRBV20-1|TRBJ1-6|.
TGCAGTGCTAGTCCAGGGATGGTAGATTCACCCCTCCACTTT
CSASPGMVDSPLHF
>.|TRBV18|TRBJ1-2|TRBD1
TGTGCCAGCTCACCGACAGGGGATCTTTATGGCTACACCTTC
CASSPTGDLYGYTF
>.|TRBV9|TRBJ2-2|.
TGTGCCAGCGGAGAGGAGCTGTTTTTT
CASGEELFF
>once|TRBV5-1|TRBJ2-3|.
TGCGCCAGCAGCAACATTAGACAGGTCGGTGGCACAGATACGCAGTATTTT
CASSNIRQVGGTDTQYF
>.|TRBV14|TRBJ1-6|.
TGTGCCAGCAGCCTGGACGGGGGGAATTCACCCCTCCACTTT
CASSLDGGNSPLHF
>.|TRBV6-5|TRBJ1-2|TRBD1
TGTGCCAGCAGTCCGACAGGGGAGACGTTCTATGGCTACACCTTC
CASSPTGETFYGYTF
>.|TRBV10-1|TRBJ2-5|.
TGCGCCAGCAGTGAGGCGGGGAAAGTCCAAGAGACCCAGTACTTC
CASSEAGKVQETQYF
>.|TRBV9|TRBJ1-6|TRBD1
TGTGCCAGCAGCCCCACCAGACAGGGGGCGAATTCACCCCTCCACTTT
CASSPTRQGANSPLHF
>.|TRBV7-9|TRBJ1-3|.
TGTGCCAGCAGCTTAGCGTGGCTAAACACCATATATTTT
CASSLAWLNTIYF
>.|TRBV7-3|TRBJ1-6|TRBD1
TGTGCCAGCAGCTTAAAGCAGTTCGGGCAGGGGGATGATTCACCCCTCCACTTT
CASSLKQFGQGDDSPLHF
>.|TRBV5-1|TRBJ2-7|.
TGCGCCAGCAGGAGTTTGTGGGGCGACCAATACGAGCAGTACTTC
CASRSLWGDQYEQYF
>.|TRBV12-3/TRBV12-4|TRBJ1-3|.
TGTGCCAGCAGTTTTTTCGGGGTGGACACCATATATTTT
CASSFFGVDTIYF